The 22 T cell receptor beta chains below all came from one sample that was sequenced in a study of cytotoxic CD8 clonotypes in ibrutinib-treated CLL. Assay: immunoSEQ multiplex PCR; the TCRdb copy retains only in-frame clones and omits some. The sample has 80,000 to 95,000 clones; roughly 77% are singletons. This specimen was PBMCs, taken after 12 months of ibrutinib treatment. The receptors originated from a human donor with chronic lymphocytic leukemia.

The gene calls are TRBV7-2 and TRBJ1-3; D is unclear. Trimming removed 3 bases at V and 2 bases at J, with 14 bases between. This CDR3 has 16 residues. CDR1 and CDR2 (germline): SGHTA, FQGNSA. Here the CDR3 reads CASSFRLAGTGNTIYF. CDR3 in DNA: TGTGCCAGCAGCTTCCGTCTAGCCGGAACTGGAAACACCATATATTTT.

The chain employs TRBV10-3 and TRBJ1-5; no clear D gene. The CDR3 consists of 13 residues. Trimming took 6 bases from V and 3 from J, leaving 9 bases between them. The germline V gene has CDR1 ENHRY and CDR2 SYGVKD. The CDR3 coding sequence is TGTGCCATCAGGGAAAACGCCAATCAGCCCCAGCATTTT. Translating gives CAIRENANQPQHF.

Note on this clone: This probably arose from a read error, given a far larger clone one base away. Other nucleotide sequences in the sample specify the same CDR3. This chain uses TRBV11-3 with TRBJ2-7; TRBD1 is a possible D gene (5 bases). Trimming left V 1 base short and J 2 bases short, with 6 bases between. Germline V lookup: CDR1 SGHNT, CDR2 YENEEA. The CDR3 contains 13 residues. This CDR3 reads CASSLGQTYEQYF. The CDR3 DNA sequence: TGTGCCAGCAGCTTAGGACAGACCTACGAGCAGTACTTC.

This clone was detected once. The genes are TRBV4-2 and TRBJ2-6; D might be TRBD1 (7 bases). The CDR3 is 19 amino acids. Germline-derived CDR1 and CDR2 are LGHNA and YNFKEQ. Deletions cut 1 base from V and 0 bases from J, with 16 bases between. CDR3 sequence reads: CASSQGGAGTDSGANVLTF. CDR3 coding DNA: TGTGCCAGCAGCCAAGGGGGTGCGGGGACAGACTCTGGGGCCAACGTCCTGACTTTC.

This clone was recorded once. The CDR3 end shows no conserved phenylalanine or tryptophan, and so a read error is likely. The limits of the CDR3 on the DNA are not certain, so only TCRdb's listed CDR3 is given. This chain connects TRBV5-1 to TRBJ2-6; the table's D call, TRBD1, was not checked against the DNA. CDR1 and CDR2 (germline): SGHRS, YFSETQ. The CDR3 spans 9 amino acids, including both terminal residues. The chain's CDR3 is CASEPGDSR.

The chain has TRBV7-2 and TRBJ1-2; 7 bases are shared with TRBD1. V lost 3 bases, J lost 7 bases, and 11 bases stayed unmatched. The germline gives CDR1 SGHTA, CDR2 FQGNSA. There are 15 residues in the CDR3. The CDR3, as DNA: TGTGCCAGCAGCTTGGTAAAGGGGGCCGGAAGTGGCTACACCTTC. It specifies CASSLVKGAGSGYTF.

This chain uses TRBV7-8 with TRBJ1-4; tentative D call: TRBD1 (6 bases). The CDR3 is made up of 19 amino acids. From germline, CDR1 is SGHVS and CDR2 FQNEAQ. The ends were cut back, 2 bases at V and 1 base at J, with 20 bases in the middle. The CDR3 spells CASSLKGRGIGVTNEKLFF. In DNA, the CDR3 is TGTGCCAGCAGCTTAAAGGGCAGGGGAATTGGGGTAACTAATGAAAAACTGTTTTTT.

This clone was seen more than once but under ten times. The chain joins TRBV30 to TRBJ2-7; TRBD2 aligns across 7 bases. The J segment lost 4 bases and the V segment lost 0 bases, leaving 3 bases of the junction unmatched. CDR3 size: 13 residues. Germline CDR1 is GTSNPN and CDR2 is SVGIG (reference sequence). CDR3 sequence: CAWSVWGGYEQYF. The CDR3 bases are TGTGCCTGGAGTGTTTGGGGGGGGTACGAGCAGTACTTC.

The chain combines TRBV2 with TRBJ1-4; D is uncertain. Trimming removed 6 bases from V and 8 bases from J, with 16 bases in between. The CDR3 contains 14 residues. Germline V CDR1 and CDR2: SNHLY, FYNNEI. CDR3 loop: CASRPGVPGEKLFF. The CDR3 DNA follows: TGTGCCAGCAGACCAGGCGTGCCGGGGGAAAAACTGTTTTTT. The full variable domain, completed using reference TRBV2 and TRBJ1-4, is EPEVTQTPSHQVTQMGQEVILRCVPISNHLYFYWYRQILGQKVEFLVSFYNNEISEKSEIFDDQFSVERPDGSNFTLKIRSTKLEDSAMYFCASRPGVPGEKLFFGSGTQLSVL.

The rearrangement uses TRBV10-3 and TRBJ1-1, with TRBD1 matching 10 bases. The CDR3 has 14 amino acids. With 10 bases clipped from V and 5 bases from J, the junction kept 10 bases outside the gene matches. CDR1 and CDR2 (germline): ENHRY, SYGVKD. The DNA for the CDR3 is TGTGCCACCCGCCGGGACAGGGGAGTAACTGAAGCTTTCTTT. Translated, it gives CATRRDRGVTEAFF.

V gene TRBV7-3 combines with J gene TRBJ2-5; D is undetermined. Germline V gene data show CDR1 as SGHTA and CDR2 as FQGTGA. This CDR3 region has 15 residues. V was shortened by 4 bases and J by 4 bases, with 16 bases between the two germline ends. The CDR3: CASSSPGALRETQYF. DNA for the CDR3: TGTGCCAGCAGCTCCCCCGGTGCGTTAAGAGAGACCCAGTACTTC.

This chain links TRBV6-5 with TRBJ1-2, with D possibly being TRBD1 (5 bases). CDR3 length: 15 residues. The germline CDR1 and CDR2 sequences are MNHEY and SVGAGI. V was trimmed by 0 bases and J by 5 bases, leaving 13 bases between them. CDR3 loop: CASSYSSGRGYGYTF. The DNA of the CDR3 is TGTGCCAGCAGTTACTCGTCGGGGCGGGGTTATGGCTACACCTTC.

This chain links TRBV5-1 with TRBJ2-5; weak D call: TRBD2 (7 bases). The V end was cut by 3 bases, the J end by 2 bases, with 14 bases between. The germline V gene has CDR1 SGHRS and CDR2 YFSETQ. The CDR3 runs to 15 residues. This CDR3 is CASSSGRGPQETQYF. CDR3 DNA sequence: TGCGCCAGCAGCTCGGGGCGGGGGCCACAAGAGACCCAGTACTTC. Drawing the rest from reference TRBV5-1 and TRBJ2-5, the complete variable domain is KAGVTQTPRYLIKTRGQQVTLSCSPISGHRSVSWYQQTPGQGLQFLFEYFSETQRNKGNFPGRFSGRQFSNSRSEMNVSTLELGDSALYLCASSSGRGPQETQYFGPGTRLLVL.

CDR3 sequence: CASSQTLNTEAFF. The CDR3 bases are TGTGCCAGCAGCCAAACATTGAACACTGAAGCTTTCTTT. This chain links TRBV6-5 with TRBJ1-1; D gene ambiguous. Per the germline V gene, CDR1 is MNHEY and CDR2 is SVGAGI. V lost 6 bases to trimming and J lost 0 bases, with 8 bases between them. CDR3 length: 13 amino acids.

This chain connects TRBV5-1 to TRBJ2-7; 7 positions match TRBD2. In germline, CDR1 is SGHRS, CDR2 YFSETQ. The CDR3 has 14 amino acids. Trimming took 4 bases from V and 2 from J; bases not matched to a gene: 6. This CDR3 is CASSPRETPYEQYF. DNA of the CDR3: TGCGCCAGCAGCCCGCGGGAGACCCCCTACGAGCAGTACTTC.

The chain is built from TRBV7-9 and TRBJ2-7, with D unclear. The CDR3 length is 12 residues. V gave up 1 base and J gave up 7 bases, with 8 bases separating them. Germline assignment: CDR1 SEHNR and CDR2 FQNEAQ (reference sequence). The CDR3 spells CASSLGDGEQYF. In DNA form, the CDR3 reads TGTGCCAGCAGCTTAGGGGATGGAGAGCAGTACTTC.

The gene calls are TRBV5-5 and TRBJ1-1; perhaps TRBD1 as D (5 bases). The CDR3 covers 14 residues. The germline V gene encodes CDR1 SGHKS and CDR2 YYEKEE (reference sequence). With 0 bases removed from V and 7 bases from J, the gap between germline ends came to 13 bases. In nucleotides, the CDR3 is TGTGCCAGCAGCTTGGACAGGTGGGGGTATGAAGCTTTCTTT. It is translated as CASSLDRWGYEAFF. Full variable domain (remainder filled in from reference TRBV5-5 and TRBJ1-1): DAGVTQSPTHLIKTRGQQVTLRCSPISGHKSVSWYQQVLGQGPQFIFQYYEKEERGRGNFPDRFSARQFPNYSSELNVNALLLGDSALYLCASSLDRWGYEAFFGQGTRLTVV.

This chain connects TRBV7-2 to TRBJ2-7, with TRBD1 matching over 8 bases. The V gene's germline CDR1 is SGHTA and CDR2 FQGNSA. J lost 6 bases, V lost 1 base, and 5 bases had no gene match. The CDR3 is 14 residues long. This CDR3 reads CASSLGGQVVEQYF. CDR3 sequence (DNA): TGTGCCAGCAGCTTAGGGGGACAGGTAGTCGAGCAGTACTTC.

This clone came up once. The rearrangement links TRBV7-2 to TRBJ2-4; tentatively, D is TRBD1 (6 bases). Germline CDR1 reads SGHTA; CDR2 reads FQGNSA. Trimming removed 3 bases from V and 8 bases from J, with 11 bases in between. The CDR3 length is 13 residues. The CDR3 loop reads CASSFRGGDIQYF. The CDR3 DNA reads TGTGCCAGCAGCTTCAGGGGTGGGGACATTCAGTACTTC.

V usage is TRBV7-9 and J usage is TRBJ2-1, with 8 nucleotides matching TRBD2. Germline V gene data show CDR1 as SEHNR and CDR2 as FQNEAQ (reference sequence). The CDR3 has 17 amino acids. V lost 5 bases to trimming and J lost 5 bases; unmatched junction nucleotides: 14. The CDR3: CASSRGSGMGGHNEQFF. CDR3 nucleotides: TGTGCCAGCAGCCGCGGTAGCGGGATGGGGGGGCACAATGAGCAGTTCTTC. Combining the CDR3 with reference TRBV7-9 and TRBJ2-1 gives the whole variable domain DTGVSQNPRHKITKRGQNVTFRCDPISEHNRLYWYRQTLGQGPEFLTYFQNEAQLEKSRLLSDRFSAERPKGSFSTLEIQRTEQGDSAMYLCASSRGSGMGGHNEQFFGPGTRLTVL.

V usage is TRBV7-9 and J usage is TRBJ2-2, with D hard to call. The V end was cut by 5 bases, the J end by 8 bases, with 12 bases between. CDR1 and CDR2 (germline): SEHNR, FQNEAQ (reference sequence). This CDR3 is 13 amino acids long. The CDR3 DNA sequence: TGTGCCAGCAGCCCCCAAGGGTTAGGGGAGCTGTTTTTT. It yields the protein CASSPQGLGELFF.

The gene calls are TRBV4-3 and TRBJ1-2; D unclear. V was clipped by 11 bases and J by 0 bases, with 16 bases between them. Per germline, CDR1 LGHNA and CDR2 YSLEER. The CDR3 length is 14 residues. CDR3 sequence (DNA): TGCGCCCATAGCCCCGGGAAGACTAACTATGGCTACACCTTC. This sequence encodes CAHSPGKTNYGYTF.